In its sample, the clone carrying this T cell receptor (beta chain) was seen a few times. Its antigen remains unknown. The data are from a study of T cells in Graves' hyperthyroidism and ophthalmopathy. Study information: The authors collected peripheral blood at initial diagnosis, before any treatment. Study-level results: Ophthalmopathy got predicted by the model a median roughly six months before its onset. Blood also contained most expanded thyroid clonotypes above 0.001.

It was uncontrolled infection, other autoimmune disease, pregnancy or lactation that excluded patients. RNA transcripts provided the source from which TCR beta CDR3 regions were amplified. During a first-round RT-PCR of the TCR CDR3, the HTBI primer set was used. TCRdb independently ran MiXCR on the multiplex PCR reads; one entry per CDR3 protein. The data show about 350,000 distinct CDR3 sequences, roughly 15% seen once. What was sequenced was blood. This clonotype originated in a woman aged 30 to 39 with Graves' hyperthyroidism that later progressed to Graves' ophthalmopathy.

The CDR3 DNA reads as TGTGCCAGCAGCCCCGGAGGGCAGACCCTCTACGAGCAGTACTTC. It encodes CASSPGGQTLYEQYF. The rearrangement uses TRBV7-9 and TRBJ2-7, with D perhaps TRBD2 (6 bases). Germline CDR1 and CDR2: SEHNR and FQNEAQ (reference sequence). V dropped 5 bases and J dropped 3 bases, with 17 bases sitting between them. The CDR3 length is 15 residues.